The 8 T cell receptor beta chains in this list originate from one sample, sequenced in a study of blood T cell repertoires in COVID-19. Some clones are missing from TCRdb's copy, which holds only in-frame ones; the method was immunoSEQ multiplex PCR. The table shows under 85,000 clones, with around 90% occurring only once. Sequences were obtained from peripheral blood. Receptors were obtained from a man between 65 and 80 years old with acute or convalescent COVID-19.

This chain uses TRBV7-2 with TRBJ2-3, with 15 bases identical to TRBD2. V was pared by 5 bases and J by 5 bases, with 8 bases of the junction left unmatched. Per germline, CDR1 SGHTA and CDR2 FQGNSA. There are 17 residues in the CDR3. The CDR3 reads CASSLRTSGGARDTQYF. CDR3 in DNA: TGTGCCAGCAGCCTAAGGACTAGCGGGGGGGCCAGAGATACGCAGTATTTT.

The rearrangement links TRBV28 to TRBJ1-6; D possibly corresponds to TRBD1 (5 bases). The germline V gene has CDR1 MDHEN and CDR2 SYDVKM. V was cut by 7 bases and J by 9 bases, with 16 bases left in between. This CDR3 has 14 residues. The CDR3 loop reads CASTSGQGGSPLHF. CDR3 nucleotides: TGTGCCAGCACCTCGGGGCAGGGAGGTTCACCCCTCCACTTT.

V is TRBV27 and J is TRBJ2-7, with TRBD1 identical over 9 bases. CDR3 length equals 15 residues. Germline V lookup: CDR1 MNHEY, CDR2 SMNVEV (reference sequence). J lost 3 bases, V lost 4 bases, and 7 bases had no gene match. The CDR3 coding sequence is TGTGCCAGCAGTTCGGGGACAGGGACTGGCTACGAGCAGTACTTC. It specifies CASSSGTGTGYEQYF.

The chain employs TRBV30 and TRBJ1-2, with TRBD1 identical over 7 bases. V trimming: 1 base; J trimming: 5 bases; junction bases outside the gene matches: 4. Germline lookup yields CDR1 GTSNPN and CDR2 SVGIG (reference sequence). The CDR3 sequence is 13 residues long. CDR3 sequence (DNA): TGTGCCTGGAGTGGGACAGGAGAATATGGCTACACCTTC. Amino acids: CAWSGTGEYGYTF.

The V gene is TRBV28, the J gene TRBJ1-1; 10 bases are a match to TRBD1. Germline V lookup: CDR1 MDHEN, CDR2 SYDVKM. The CDR3 contains 19 residues. Trimming at V came to 2 bases and at J to 4 bases, leaving 16 bases not matched to a gene. The CDR3 region has the DNA TGTGCCAGCAGTTTAGGAGGGTGGTGGGGGACAGGGGAGGCCACTGAAGCTTTCTTT. Protein product: CASSLGGWWGTGEATEAFF. The whole variable domain, filled in from reference TRBV28 and TRBJ1-1, reads DVKVTQSSRYLVKRTGEKVFLECVQDMDHENMFWYRQDPGLGLRLIYFSYDVKMKEKGDIPEGYSVSREKKERFSLILESASTNQTSMYLCASSLGGWWGTGEATEAFFGQGTRLTVV.

This clone has only one observation. The chain combines TRBV7-2 with TRBJ1-5; 9 bases fit TRBD1. V lost 5 bases to trimming and J lost 2 bases; unmatched junction nucleotides: 7. CDR3 length equals 16 residues. The germline V gene encodes CDR1 SGHTA and CDR2 FQGNSA. The chain's CDR3 is CASSPDRGSGNQPQHF. The CDR3 DNA sequence: TGTGCCAGCAGCCCAGACAGGGGGTCTGGCAATCAGCCCCAGCATTTT. Together with reference TRBV7-2 and TRBJ1-5, the CDR3 gives the full variable domain: GAGVSQSPSNKVTEKGKDVELRCDPISGHTALYWYRQSLGQGLEFLIYFQGNSAPDKSGLPSDRFSAERTGGSVSTLTIQRTQQEDSAVYLCASSPDRGSGNQPQHFGDGTRLSIL.

CDR3 nucleotide sequence: TGTGCCAGCTCACCCCAACAGGGAGATGGAAACACCATATATTTT. Translated, it gives CASSPQQGDGNTIYF. The rearrangement joins TRBV18 to TRBJ1-3; D is perhaps TRBD1 (6 bases). Trimming cost V 3 bases and J 3 bases, with 12 bases left between them. The CDR3 sequence is 15 residues long. CDR1 and CDR2 from the germline V gene are KGHSH and LQKENI.

The J gene is TRBJ2-4, the V gene TRBV18; TRBD1 matches at 8 bases. Germline CDR1 KGHSH, CDR2 LQKENI. Trimming removed 3 bases from V and 7 bases from J; junction bases left unmatched: 8. This CDR3 comprises 15 residues. CDR3 protein: CASSPPRAGGNIQYF. CDR3 in DNA: TGTGCCAGCTCACCCCCCCGCGCAGGGGGCAACATTCAGTACTTC.